Sequencing of this T cell receptor (beta chain) was carried out in a study of control samples from healthy donors and cancer patients. Sequencing used immunoSEQ multiplex PCR; TCRdb keeps in-frame clones, though not all of them. The table lists about 140,000 clones, about 89% of them singletons. This CDR3 contains 17 residues. Trimming shortened V by 5 bases and J by 2 bases, and 20 bases separated the two germline ends. Germline CDR1 is SEHNR and CDR2 is FQNEAQ (reference sequence). This sequence joins TRBV7-9 and TRBJ2-3, with D maybe TRBD2 (6 bases). This receptor was obtained from a man aged 18 to 29 in good health. Source material: blood. The CDR3 spells CASSPIVRDWITDTQYF. The CDR3 bases are TGTGCCAGCAGCCCTATAGTCCGGGACTGGATCACAGATACGCAGTATTTT.